Listed below are T cell receptor beta chains from one sample, sequenced in a study of blood T cell repertoires in COVID-19. Here immunoSEQ multiplex PCR was the method, and the copy in TCRdb shows in-frame clones only, minus some. Of about 470,000 clones detected, about nine tenths appear once; the ten largest clones hold around 0.7%. Sequencing used PBMCs or T cells enriched from blood (not recorded which). The receptors here all came from a woman between 18 and 29 years old who had recovered from COVID-19. Each CDR3 is given with its conserved first and last residue. The D gene is left open where the match is weak. Size values are once, few and many counts, or a class for expanded clones, and some rows have none.

J gene,CDR3 length,clone size,V gene,D gene,CDR3 DNA,CDR3 protein
TRBJ2-1,18,-,TRBV5-1,-,TGCGCCAGCAGCTTGGGAGGGTTCCTTCCAAGCTCCTACAATGAGCAGTTCTTC,CASSLGGFLPSSYNEQFF
TRBJ2-2,16,-,TRBV24-1,TRBD1,TGTGCCACCAGTGCGGGGACAGGGGGGTACACCGGGGAGCTGTTTTTT,CATSAGTGGYTGELFF
TRBJ1-5,14,-,TRBV19,-,TGTGCCAGTAGTATTACAGCTAGCAATCAGCCCCAGCATTTT,CASSITASNQPQHF
TRBJ1-5,13,-,TRBV2,-,TGTGCCAGCAGTGAACTTGATAGCATGACCCAGCATTTT,CASSELDSMTQHF
TRBJ2-5,18,-,TRBV7-9,TRBD2,TGTGCCAGCAGTTCCCGGACTAGCGGGGGAAAACTACAAGAGACCCAGTACTTC,CASSSRTSGGKLQETQYF
TRBJ1-2,16,-,TRBV20-1,-,TGCAGTGCTAGTAAATCCGGACTCGGCTCTATTGGTGGCTACACCTTC,CSASKSGLGSIGGYTF
TRBJ1-3,14,-,TRBV4-1,-,TGCGCCAGCAGGTTCCCAGGAACTGGAAACACCATATATTTT,CASRFPGTGNTIYF
TRBJ1-2,14,few,TRBV6-5,-,TGTGCCAGCAGTCGTCAGGGAGGGGTCTATGGCTACACCTTC,CASSRQGGVYGYTF
TRBJ2-3,18,-,TRBV30,TRBD2,TGTGCCTGGAGTGTACCGAGCGGGGGGGCAATTTGGACAGATACGCAGTATTTT,CAWSVPSGGAIWTDTQYF
TRBJ2-7,15,-,TRBV7-9,-,TGTGCCAGCAGCCTAGGGGGAGTCGCCTCCTACGAGCAGTACTTC,CASSLGGVASYEQYF
TRBJ1-5,15,-,TRBV3-1/TRBV3-2,-,TGTGCCAGCAGCCAAGGGATGGGGGGGAATCAGCCCCAGCATTTT,CASSQGMGGNQPQHF
TRBJ2-5,15,-,TRBV5-4,-,TGTGCCAGCAGCTCGCCCCCCGGGGGTCCAGAGACCCAGTACTTC,CASSSPPGGPETQYF
TRBJ1-1,16,-,TRBV27,-,TGTGCCAGCAGTTTAGATGACACCTCGCGGAACACTGAAGCTTTCTTT,CASSLDDTSRNTEAFF
TRBJ2-1,14,-,TRBV10-2,TRBD1,TGCGCCAGCAGCCTGGGACAGGGGGCGGATGAGCAGTTCTTC,CASSLGQGADEQFF
TRBJ1-2,13,-,TRBV19,TRBD1,TGTGCCAGTAGGATCGGACAGGGTAACGGCTACACCTTC,CASRIGQGNGYTF
TRBJ1-6,14,few,TRBV6-5,TRBD1,TGTGCCAGCAAGAGGGCAGGGGGCGATTCACCCCTCCACTTT,CASKRAGGDSPLHF
TRBJ1-4,15,-,TRBV24-1,-,TGTGCCACCAGTGAGGGAAGGACGGGGAATGAAAAACTGTTTTTT,CATSEGRTGNEKLFF
TRBJ1-6,12,few,TRBV19,-,TGTGCCAGTAGTATGCAGGGAAAGCCCCTCCACTTT,CASSMQGKPLHF
TRBJ2-7,21,-,TRBV18,TRBD2,TGTGCCAGCTCAATACGTCGGCCATTAGGACTAGCGGGGGGGCCAGCCTACGAGCAGTACTTC,CASSIRRPLGLAGGPAYEQYF
TRBJ2-3,18,-,TRBV4-1,TRBD1,TGCGCCAGCAGCCAAGTTAGAATGGATTGGGACAGGGCTGATACGCAGTATTTT,CASSQVRMDWDRADTQYF
TRBJ2-7,14,once,TRBV7-2,TRBD1,TGTGCCAGCAGCTTAGCGTTCACAGGGGAGATCCGGTACTTC,CASSLAFTGEIRYF
TRBJ1-5,17,-,TRBV4-1,-,TGCGCCAGCAGCCAAGATCTATCCGTTCCGAGCAATCAGCCCCAGCATTTT,CASSQDLSVPSNQPQHF
TRBJ2-1,15,-,TRBV30,TRBD2,TGTGCCTGGACTCGGACTAGCGGGGCCCTCAATGAGCAGTTCTTC,CAWTRTSGALNEQFF
TRBJ1-2,14,few,TRBV30,TRBD1,TGTGCCTCGATGAATGACAGGGGTGGAGGAGGCTACACCTTC,CASMNDRGGGGYTF
TRBJ1-1,12,few,TRBV10-2,-,TGCGCCAGCCGACAGTTGAACACTGAAGCTTTCTTT,CASRQLNTEAFF
TRBJ1-2,13,-,TRBV7-8,TRBD1,TGTGCCAGCAGCCCGGACAGGGACTATGGCTACACCTTC,CASSPDRDYGYTF
TRBJ1-6,18,-,TRBV19,TRBD1,TGTGCCAGTAGTACACTCTTCGGGACAGGGGGATATAATTCACCCCTCCACTTT,CASSTLFGTGGYNSPLHF
TRBJ2-2,16,-,TRBV5-3,TRBD1,TGTGCCAGAACCCGTTGTCAGGGACAGGGGACCGGGGAGCTGTTTTTT,CARTRCQGQGTGELFF
TRBJ1-2,14,-,TRBV5-5,-,TGTGCCAGCAGCTTGACCGTATGGAGCTATGGCTACACCTTC,CASSLTVWSYGYTF
TRBJ1-2,16,-,TRBV29-1,TRBD1,TGCAGCGTTGAAAGGAACAGGGGAGCCCTTGGCTATGGCTACACCTTC,CSVERNRGALGYGYTF
TRBJ1-4,15,-,TRBV4-1,-,TGCGCCAGCAGCCAAGTCGGCCAAGGGGCGGTAAGGCTGTTTTTT,CASSQVGQGAVRLFF
TRBJ1-1,13,-,TRBV12-3/TRBV12-4,TRBD1,TGTGCCAGCAGTTCTGACAGGGACACTGAAGCTTTCTTT,CASSSDRDTEAFF
TRBJ2-2,16,-,TRBV4-1,TRBD2,TGCGCCAGCAGCCTTCTCCCGGGGGGGTCACACGGGGAGCTGTTTTTT,CASSLLPGGSHGELFF
TRBJ2-5,17,-,TRBV11-2,TRBD2,TGTGCCAGCAGCTCATGGGGAGCGGGGGGGGTGGAAGAGACCCAGTACTTC,CASSSWGAGGVEETQYF
TRBJ2-3,16,-,TRBV29-1,-,TGCAGCGTTGAAGTGTCCAGGGCTTCTAGCACAGATACGCAGTATTTT,CSVEVSRASSTDTQYF
TRBJ1-2,15,-,TRBV5-1,TRBD1,TGCGCCAGCAGCTCGGGGACAGGGGATGGACGGGGCTACACCTTC,CASSSGTGDGRGYTF
TRBJ1-3,15,-,TRBV5-1,TRBD1,TGCGCCAGCAGCTCAACACAGGGGGCTGGAAACACCATATATTTT,CASSSTQGAGNTIYF
TRBJ1-2,14,-,TRBV5-4,-,TGTGCCAGCAGCTTGGAGCCGAGCCACTATGGCTACACCTTC,CASSLEPSHYGYTF
TRBJ1-1,17,-,TRBV19,TRBD1,TGTGCCAGTACCCTAGAGGGACAGGGGGCTAGGAACACTGAAGCTTTCTTT,CASTLEGQGARNTEAFF
TRBJ1-6,14,-,TRBV5-1,TRBD1,TGCGCCAGCAGCTCGGGACAGCCTAATTCACCCCTCCACTTT,CASSSGQPNSPLHF
TRBJ2-3,13,-,TRBV18,-,TGTGCCAGTATACAGTCGAGCACAGATACGCAGTATTTT,CASIQSSTDTQYF
TRBJ1-2,14,-,TRBV2,-,TGTGCCAGCACGGAGACAGCCGACTTCTATGGCTACACCTTC,CASTETADFYGYTF